This T cell receptor (beta chain) comes out of a study of T cell responses to AZD1222 COVID-19 vaccine. Measured with immunoSEQ multiplex PCR; TCRdb has only the in-frame clones, and not every one. This table has roughly 65,000 clones, approximately 82% appearing once. Concerning this clone: Its antigen is currently unknown.

The study, taken as a whole, reports: Among vaccine-associated CD4 TCRs, coverage spanned spike, with dominance at 160-218 and 743-854. Clonal diversity was possibly underestimated; the donors were predominantly white British and more often female. Nearly half of spike-specific TCRs reportedly target variant regions that are unmutated in the B.1.351 and B.1.1.7 variants. No day 14 peak samples; only post-peak repertoires were characterized.

The sample was peripheral blood, taken 28 days after the second AZD1222 dose. The clonotype originates from an adult who received the AZD1222 COVID-19 vaccine.

In DNA form, the CDR3 reads TGCGCCAGCAGTGCACAGGGGTCTTACTACTTGAACACTGAAGCTTTCTTT. Its translation is CASSAQGSYYLNTEAFF. The V call is TRBV10-2, the J call TRBJ1-1, with 7 bases lining up with TRBD1. V lost 4 bases and J lost 0; bases outside the gene matches: 11. Germline V gives CDR1 WSHSY, CDR2 SAAADI. The length of the CDR3 is 17 residues.